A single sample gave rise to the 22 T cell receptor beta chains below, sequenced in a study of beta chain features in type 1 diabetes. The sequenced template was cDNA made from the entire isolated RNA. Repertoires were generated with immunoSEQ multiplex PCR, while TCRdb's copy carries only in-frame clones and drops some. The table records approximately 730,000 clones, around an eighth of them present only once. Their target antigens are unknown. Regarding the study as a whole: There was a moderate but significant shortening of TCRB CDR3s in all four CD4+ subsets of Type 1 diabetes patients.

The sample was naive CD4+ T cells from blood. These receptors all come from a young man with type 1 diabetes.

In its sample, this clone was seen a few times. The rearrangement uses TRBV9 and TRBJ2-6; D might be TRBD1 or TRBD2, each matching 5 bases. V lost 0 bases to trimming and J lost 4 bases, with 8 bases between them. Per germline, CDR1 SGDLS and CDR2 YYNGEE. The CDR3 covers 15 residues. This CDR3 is CASSVAGTGANVLTF. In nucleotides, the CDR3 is TGTGCCAGCAGCGTAGCCGGGACCGGGGCCAACGTCCTGACTTTC.

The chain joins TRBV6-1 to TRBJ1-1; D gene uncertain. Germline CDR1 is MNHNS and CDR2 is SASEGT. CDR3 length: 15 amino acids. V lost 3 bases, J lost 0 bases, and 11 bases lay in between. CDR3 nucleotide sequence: TGTGCCAGCAGTGAGGAGGGAGGCGTGAACACTGAAGCTTTCTTT. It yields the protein CASSEEGGVNTEAFF.

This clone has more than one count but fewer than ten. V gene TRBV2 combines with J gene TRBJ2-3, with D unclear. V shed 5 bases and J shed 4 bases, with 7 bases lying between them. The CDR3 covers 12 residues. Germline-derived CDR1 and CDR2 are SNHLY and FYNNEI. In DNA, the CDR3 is TGTGCCAGCAGTCTCCAACCAGATACGCAGTATTTT. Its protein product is CASSLQPDTQYF.

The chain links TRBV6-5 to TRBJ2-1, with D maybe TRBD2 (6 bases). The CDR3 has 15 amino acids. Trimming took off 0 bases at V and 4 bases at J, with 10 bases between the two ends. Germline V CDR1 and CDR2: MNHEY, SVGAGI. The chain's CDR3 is CASSYSGTYYNEQFF. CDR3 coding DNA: TGTGCCAGCAGTTACTCAGGGACTTATTACAATGAGCAGTTCTTC.

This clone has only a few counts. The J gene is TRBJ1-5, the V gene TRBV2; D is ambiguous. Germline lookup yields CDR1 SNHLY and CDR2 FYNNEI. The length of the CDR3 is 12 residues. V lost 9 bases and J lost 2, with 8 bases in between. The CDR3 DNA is TGTGCCAGTCTATTTTGCAATCAGCCCCAGCATTTT. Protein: CASLFCNQPQHF.

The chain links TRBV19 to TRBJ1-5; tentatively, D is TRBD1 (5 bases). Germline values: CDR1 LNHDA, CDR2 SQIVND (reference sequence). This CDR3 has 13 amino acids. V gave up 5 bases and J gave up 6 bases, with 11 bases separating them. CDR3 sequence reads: CASSPGNGQPQHF. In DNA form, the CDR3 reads TGTGCCAGTAGTCCAGGGAATGGTCAGCCCCAGCATTTT. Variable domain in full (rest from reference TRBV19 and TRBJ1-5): DGGITQSPKYLFRKEGQNVTLSCEQNLNHDAMYWYRQDPGQGLRLIYYSQIVNDFQKGDIAEGYSVSREKKESFPLTVTSAQKNPTAFYLCASSPGNGQPQHFGDGTRLSIL.

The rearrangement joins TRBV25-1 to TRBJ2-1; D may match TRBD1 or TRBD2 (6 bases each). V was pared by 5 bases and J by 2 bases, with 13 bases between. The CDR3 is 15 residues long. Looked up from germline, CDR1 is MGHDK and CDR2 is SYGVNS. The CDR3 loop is CASSRGAAPYNEQFF. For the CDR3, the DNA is TGTGCCAGCAGTAGGGGGGCCGCCCCCTACAATGAGCAGTTCTTC. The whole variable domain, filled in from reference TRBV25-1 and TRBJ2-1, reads EADIYQTPRYLVIGTGKKITLECSQTMGHDKMYWYQQDPGMELHLIHYSYGVNSTEKGDLSSESTVSRIRTEHFPLTLESARPSHTSQYLCASSRGAAPYNEQFFGPGTRLTVL.

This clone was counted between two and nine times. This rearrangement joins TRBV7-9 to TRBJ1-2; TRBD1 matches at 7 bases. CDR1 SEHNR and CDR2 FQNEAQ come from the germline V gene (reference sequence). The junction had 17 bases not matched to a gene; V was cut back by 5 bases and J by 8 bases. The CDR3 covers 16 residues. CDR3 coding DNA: TGTGCCAGCAGCAGACGACAGGGCGATCCCCCTATAGGCTACACCTTC. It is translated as CASSRRQGDPPIGYTF.

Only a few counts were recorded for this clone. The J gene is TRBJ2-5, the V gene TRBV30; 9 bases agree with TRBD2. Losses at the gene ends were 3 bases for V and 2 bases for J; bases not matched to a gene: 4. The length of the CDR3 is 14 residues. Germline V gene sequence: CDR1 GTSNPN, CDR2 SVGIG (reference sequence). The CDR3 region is CAWRKLAGQETQYF. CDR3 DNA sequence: TGTGCCTGGAGGAAACTAGCGGGTCAAGAGACCCAGTACTTC.

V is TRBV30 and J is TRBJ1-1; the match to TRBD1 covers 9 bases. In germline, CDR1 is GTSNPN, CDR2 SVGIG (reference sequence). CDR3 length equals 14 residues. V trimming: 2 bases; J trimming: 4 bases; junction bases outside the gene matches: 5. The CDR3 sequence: CAWSTTGGSTEAFF. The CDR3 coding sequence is TGTGCCTGGAGTACGACAGGGGGGAGCACTGAAGCTTTCTTT.

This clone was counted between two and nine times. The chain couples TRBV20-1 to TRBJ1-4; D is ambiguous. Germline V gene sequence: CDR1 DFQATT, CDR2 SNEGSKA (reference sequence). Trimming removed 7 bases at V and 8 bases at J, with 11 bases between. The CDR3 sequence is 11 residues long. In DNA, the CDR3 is TGCAGTGTATCAAACGGGGAAAAACTGTTTTTT. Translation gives CSVSNGEKLFF.

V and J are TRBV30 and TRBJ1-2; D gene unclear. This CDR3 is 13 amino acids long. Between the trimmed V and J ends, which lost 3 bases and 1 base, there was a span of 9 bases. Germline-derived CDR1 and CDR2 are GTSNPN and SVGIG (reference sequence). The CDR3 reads CAWRTHVNYGYTF. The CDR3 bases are TGTGCCTGGAGAACCCATGTTAACTATGGCTACACCTTC. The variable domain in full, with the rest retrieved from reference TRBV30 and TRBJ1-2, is SQTIHQWPATLVQPVGSPLSLECTVEGTSNPNLYWYRQAAGRGLQLLFYSVGIGQISSEVPQNLSASRPQDRQFILSSKKLLLSDSGFYLCAWRTHVNYGYTFGSGTRLTVV.

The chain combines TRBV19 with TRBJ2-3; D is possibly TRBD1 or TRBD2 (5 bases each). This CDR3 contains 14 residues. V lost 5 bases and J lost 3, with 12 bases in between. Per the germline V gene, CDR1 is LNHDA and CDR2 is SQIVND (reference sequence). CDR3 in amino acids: CASSRDPATDTQYF. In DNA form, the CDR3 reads TGTGCCAGTAGTCGGGACCCGGCGACAGATACGCAGTATTTT.

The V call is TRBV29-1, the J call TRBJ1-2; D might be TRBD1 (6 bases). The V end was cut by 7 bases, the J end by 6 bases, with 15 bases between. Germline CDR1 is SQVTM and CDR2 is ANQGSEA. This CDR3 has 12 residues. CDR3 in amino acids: CSGGHQRDGYTF. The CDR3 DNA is TGCAGCGGGGGACACCAGAGGGATGGCTACACCTTC.

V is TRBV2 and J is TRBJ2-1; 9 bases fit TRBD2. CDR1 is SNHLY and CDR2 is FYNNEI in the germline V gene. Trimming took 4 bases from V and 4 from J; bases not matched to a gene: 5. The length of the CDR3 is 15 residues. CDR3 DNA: TGTGCCAGCAGTGTTATAGCGGGGGCTTACAATGAGCAGTTCTTC. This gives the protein CASSVIAGAYNEQFF.

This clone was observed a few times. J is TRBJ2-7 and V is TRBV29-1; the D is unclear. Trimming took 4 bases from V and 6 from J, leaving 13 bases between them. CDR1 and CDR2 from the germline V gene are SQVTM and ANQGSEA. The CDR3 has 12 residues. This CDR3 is CSVAVQSSEQYF. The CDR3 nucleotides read TGCAGCGTTGCTGTCCAGAGTAGCGAGCAGTACTTC.

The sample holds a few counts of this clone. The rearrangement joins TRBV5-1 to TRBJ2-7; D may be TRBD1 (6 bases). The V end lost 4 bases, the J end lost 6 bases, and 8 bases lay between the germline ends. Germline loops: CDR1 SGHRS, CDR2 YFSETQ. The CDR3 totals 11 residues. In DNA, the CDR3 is TGCGCCAGCAGCAAAGGGGGCGAGCAGTACTTC. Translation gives CASSKGGEQYF.

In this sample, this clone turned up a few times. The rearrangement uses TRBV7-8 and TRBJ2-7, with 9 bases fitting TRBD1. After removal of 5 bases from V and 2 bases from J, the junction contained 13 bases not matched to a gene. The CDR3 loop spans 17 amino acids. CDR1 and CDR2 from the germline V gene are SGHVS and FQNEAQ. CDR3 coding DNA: TGTGCCAGCAGCCTCGACTCCGGGACAGGGAAGACCTACGAGCAGTACTTC. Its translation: CASSLDSGTGKTYEQYF.

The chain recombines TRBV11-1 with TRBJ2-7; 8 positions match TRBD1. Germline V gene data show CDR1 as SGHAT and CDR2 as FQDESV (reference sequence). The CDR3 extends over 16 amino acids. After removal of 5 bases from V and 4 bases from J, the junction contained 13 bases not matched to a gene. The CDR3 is CASSDTRTGRAYEQYF. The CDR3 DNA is TGTGCCAGCAGCGACACCCGGACAGGGAGAGCTTACGAGCAGTACTTC.

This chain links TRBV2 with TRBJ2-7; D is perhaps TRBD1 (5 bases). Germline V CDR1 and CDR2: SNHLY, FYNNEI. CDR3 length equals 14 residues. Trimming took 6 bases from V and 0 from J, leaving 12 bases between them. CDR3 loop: CASRMTQGSYEQYF. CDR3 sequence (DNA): TGTGCCAGCAGGATGACTCAGGGCTCCTACGAGCAGTACTTC.

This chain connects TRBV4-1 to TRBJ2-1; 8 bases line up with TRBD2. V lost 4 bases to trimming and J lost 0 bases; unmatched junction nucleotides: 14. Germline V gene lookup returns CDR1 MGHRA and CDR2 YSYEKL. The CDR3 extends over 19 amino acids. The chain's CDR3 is CASSPILSGGQSSYNEQFF. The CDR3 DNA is TGCGCCAGCAGCCCGATTCTAAGCGGGGGCCAGAGCTCCTACAATGAGCAGTTCTTC.

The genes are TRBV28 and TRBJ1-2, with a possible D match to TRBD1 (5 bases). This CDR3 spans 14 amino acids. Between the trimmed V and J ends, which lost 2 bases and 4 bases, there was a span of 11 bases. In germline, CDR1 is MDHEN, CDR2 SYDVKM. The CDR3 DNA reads TGTGCCAGCAGTTTACCAGGAAGGGGCTATGGCTACACCTTC. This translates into CASSLPGRGYGYTF.